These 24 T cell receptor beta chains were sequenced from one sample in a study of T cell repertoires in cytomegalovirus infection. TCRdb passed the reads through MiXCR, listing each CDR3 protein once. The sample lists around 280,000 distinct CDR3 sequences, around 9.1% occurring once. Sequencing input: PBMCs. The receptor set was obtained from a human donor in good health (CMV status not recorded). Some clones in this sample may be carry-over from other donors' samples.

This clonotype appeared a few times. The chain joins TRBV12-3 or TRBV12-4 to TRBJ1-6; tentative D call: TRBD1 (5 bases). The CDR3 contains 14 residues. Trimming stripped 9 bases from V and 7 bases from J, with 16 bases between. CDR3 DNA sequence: TGTGCCAGTACGCGGGGGGGTGGGAATTCACCCCTCCACTTT. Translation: CASTRGGGNSPLHF.

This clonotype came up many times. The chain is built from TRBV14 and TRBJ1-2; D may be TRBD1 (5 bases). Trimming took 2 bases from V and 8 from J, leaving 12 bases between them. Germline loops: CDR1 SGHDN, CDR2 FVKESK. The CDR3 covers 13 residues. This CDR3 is CASSQRVGQGYTF. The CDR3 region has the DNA TGTGCCAGCAGCCAACGGGTCGGACAAGGCTACACCTTC. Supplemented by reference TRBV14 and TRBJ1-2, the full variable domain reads EAGVTQFPSHSVIEKGQTVTLRCDPISGHDNLYWYRRVMGKEIKFLLHFVKESKQDESGMPNNRFLAERTGGTYSTLKVQPAELEDSGVYFCASSQRVGQGYTFGSGTRLTVV.

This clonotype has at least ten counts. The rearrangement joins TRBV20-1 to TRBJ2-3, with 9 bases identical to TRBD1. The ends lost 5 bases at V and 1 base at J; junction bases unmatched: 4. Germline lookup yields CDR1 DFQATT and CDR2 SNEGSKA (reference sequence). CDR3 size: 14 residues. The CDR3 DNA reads TGCAGTGCTTCGACAGGGGGGGGCACAGATACGCAGTATTTT. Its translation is CSASTGGGTDTQYF.

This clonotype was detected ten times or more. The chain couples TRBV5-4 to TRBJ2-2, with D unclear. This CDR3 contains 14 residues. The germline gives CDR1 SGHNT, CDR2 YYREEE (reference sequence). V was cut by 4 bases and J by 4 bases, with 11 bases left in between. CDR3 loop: CASSPWTATGELFF. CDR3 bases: TGTGCCAGCAGCCCTTGGACGGCCACCGGGGAGCTGTTTTTT.

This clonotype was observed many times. Here the CDR3 reads CASSQPGRPDYGYTF. The CDR3 DNA reads TGCGCCAGCAGCCAACCGGGACGGCCCGACTATGGCTACACCTTC. The gene calls are TRBV4-3 and TRBJ1-2, with D possibly matching TRBD1 (5 bases). Germline V gene lookup returns CDR1 LGHNA and CDR2 YSLEER. The CDR3 covers 15 residues. Trimming pared 2 bases from V and 3 bases from J, leaving 13 bases between.

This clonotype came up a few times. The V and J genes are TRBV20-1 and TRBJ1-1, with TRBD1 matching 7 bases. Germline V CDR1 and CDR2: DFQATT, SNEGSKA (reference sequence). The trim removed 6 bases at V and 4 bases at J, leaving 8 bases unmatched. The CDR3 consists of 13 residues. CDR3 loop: CSAPDRLSTEAFF. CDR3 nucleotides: TGCAGTGCCCCGGACAGGTTGAGCACTGAAGCTTTCTTT.

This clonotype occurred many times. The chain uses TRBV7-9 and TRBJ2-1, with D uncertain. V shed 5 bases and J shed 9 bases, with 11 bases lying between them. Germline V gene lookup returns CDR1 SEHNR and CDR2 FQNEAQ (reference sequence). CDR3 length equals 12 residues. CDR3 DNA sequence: TGTGCCAGCAGCCACGCGGTTGGTGAGCAGTTCTTC. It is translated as CASSHAVGEQFF. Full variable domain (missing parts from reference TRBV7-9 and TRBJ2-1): DTGVSQNPRHKITKRGQNVTFRCDPISEHNRLYWYRQTLGQGPEFLTYFQNEAQLEKSRLLSDRFSAERPKGSFSTLEIQRTEQGDSAMYLCASSHAVGEQFFGPGTRLTVL.

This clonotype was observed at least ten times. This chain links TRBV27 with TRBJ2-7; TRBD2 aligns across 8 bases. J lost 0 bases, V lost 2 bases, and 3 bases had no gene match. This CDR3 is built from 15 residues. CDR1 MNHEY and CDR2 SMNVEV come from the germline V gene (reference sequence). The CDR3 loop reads CASSLTAGDSYEQYF. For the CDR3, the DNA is TGTGCCAGCAGTTTAACAGCGGGAGACTCCTACGAGCAGTACTTC.

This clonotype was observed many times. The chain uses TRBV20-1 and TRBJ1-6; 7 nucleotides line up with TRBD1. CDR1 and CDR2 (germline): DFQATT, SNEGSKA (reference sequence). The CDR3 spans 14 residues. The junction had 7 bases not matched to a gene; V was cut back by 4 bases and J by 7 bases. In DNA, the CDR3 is TGCAGTGCTACGGGGGGGGACAGCAATTCACCCCTCCACTTT. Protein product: CSATGGDSNSPLHF.

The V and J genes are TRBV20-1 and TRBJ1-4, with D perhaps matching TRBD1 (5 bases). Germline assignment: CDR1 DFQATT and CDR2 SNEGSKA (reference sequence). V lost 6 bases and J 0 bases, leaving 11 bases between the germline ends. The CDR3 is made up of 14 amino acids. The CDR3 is CSAPPGATNEKLFF. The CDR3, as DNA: TGCAGTGCCCCTCCGGGGGCAACTAATGAAAAACTGTTTTTT.

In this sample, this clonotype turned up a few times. The CDR3 sequence is CASSQVRNLQETQYF. The CDR3 bases are TGTGCCAGCAGCCAAGTAAGGAACCTCCAAGAGACCCAGTACTTC. The rearrangement joins TRBV14 to TRBJ2-5, with D unclear. Germline V gene sequence: CDR1 SGHDN, CDR2 FVKESK. V lost 1 base to trimming and J lost 1 base, with 10 bases between them. The CDR3 contains 15 residues.

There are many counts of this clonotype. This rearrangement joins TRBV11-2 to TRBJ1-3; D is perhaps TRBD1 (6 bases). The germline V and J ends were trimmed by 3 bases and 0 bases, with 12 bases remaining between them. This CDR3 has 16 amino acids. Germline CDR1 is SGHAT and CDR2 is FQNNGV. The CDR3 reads CASSFRRDNSGNTIYF. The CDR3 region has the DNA TGTGCCAGCAGCTTTCGGCGGGACAACTCTGGAAACACCATATATTTT.

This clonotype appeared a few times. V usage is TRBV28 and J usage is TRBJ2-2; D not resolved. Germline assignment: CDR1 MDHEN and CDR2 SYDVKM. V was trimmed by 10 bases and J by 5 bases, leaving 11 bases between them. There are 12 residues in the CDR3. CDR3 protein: CATQVVTGELFF. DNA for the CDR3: TGTGCCACCCAAGTGGTTACCGGGGAGCTGTTTTTT.

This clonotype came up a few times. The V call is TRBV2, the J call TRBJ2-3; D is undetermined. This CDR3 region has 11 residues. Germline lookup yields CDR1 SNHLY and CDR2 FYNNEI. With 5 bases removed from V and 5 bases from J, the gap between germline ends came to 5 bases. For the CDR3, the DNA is TGTGCCAGCAGTATCGGAGATACGCAGTATTTT. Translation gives CASSIGDTQYF.

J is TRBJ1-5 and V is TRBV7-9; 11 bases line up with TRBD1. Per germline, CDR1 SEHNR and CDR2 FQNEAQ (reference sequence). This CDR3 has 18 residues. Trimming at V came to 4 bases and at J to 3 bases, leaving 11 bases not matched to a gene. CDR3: CASSSGYRTGGNNQPQHF. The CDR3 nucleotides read TGTGCCAGCAGCTCAGGTTATAGGACAGGGGGCAACAATCAGCCCCAGCATTTT. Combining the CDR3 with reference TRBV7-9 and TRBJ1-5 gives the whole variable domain DTGVSQNPRHKITKRGQNVTFRCDPISEHNRLYWYRQTLGQGPEFLTYFQNEAQLEKSRLLSDRFSAERPKGSFSTLEIQRTEQGDSAMYLCASSSGYRTGGNNQPQHFGDGTRLSIL.

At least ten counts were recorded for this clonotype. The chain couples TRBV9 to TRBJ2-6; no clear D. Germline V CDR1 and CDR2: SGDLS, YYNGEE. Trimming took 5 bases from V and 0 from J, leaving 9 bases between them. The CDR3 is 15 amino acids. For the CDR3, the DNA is TGTGCCAGCAGTTTTGACCACTCTGGGGCCAACGTCCTGACTTTC. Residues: CASSFDHSGANVLTF.

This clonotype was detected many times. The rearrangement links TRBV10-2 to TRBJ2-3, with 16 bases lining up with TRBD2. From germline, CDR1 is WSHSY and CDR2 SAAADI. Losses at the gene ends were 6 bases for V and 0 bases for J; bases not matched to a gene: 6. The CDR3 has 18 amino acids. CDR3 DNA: TGCGCCAGCAGCCAGGGACTAGCGGGGGGGCCTAGCACAGATACGCAGTATTTT. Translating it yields CASSQGLAGGPSTDTQYF.

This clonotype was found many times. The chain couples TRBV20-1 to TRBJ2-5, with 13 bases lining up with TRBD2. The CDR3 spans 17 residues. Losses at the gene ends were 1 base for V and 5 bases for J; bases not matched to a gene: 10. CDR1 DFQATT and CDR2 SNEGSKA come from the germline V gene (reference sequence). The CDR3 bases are TGCAGTGCTAGAGCCCGGACTAGCGGGGGAGGACGGGAGACCCAGTACTTC. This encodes CSARARTSGGGRETQYF.

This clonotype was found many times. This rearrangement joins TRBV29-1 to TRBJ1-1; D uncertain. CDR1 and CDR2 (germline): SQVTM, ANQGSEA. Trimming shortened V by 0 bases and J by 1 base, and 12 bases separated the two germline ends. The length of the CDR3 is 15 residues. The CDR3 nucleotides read TGCAGCGTTGAAGACCACTTCGGTCAGAACACTGAAGCTTTCTTT. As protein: CSVEDHFGQNTEAFF.

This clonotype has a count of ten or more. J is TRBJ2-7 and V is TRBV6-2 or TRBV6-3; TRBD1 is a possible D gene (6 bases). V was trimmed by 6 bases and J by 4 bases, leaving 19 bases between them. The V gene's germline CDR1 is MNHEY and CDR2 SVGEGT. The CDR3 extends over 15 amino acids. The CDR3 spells CASSRSGRGPYEQYV. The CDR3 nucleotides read TGTGCCAGCAGCCGTTCGGGCAGGGGACCATACGAGCAGTACGTC.

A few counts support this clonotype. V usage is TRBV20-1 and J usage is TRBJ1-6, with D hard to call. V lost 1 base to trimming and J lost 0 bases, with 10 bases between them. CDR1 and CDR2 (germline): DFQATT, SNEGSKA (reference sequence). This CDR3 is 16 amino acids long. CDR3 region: CSARALQSSYNSPLHF. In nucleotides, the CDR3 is TGCAGTGCTAGAGCCCTACAGAGCTCCTATAATTCACCCCTCCACTTT.

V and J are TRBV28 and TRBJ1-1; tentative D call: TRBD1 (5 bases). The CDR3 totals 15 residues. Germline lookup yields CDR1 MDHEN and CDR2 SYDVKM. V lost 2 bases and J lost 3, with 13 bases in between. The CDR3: CASSLRGLLYTEAFF. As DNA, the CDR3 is TGTGCCAGCAGTTTAAGGGGACTACTGTACACTGAAGCTTTCTTT. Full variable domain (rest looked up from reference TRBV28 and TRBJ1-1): DVKVTQSSRYLVKRTGEKVFLECVQDMDHENMFWYRQDPGLGLRLIYFSYDVKMKEKGDIPEGYSVSREKKERFSLILESASTNQTSMYLCASSLRGLLYTEAFFGQGTRLTVV.

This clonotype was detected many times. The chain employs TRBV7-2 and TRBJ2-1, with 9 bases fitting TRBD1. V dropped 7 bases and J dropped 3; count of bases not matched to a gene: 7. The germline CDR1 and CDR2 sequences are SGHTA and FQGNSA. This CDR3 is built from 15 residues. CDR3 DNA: TGTGCCAGCACCTCGGGACAGGGTTACTACAATGAGCAGTTCTTC. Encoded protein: CASTSGQGYYNEQFF.

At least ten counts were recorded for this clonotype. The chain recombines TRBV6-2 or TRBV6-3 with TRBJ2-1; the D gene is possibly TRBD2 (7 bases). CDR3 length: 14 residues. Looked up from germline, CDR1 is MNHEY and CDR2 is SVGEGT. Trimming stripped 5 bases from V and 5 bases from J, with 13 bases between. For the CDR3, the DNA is TGTGCCAGCAGTAGGGGGGGGCTGAACAATGAGCAGTTCTTC. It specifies CASSRGGLNNEQFF.